The T cell receptor beta chain described here comes from a study of regulatory T cells in long-lasting Graves disease. Study-wide findings and caveats: With a small sample size, accuracy may have been reduced.

Building of the TCR beta libraries involved iRepertoire HTBI primers and Arm-PCR of CDR3 regions. MiXCR was run by TCRdb on the multiplex PCR reads, yielding one entry per CDR3 protein. The sample carries under 450,000 distinct CDR3 sequences, 20% to 25% recorded once. The ends lost 3 bases at V and 5 bases at J; junction bases unmatched: 4. The CDR3 is made up of 14 amino acids. Germline V lookup: CDR1 MDHEN, CDR2 SYDVKM. Time point denoted: persistent/refractory GD, antithyroid drugs over 5 years with positive TRAb. Construction of the TCR library relied on RNA isolated from PBMCs. The diagnosis of Graves' disease used American Thyroid Association guidelines. This clonotype was found a few times. Its antigen is not known.

The rearrangement links TRBV28 to TRBJ2-7, with 10 nucleotides matching TRBD2. Material: peripheral blood mononuclear cells (PBMCs), obtained when the disease was refractory, from a patient treated with antithyroid drugs. The sequence derives from a female donor with Graves disease. The CDR3 spells CASSFPTSGHEQYF. In nucleotides, the CDR3 is TGTGCCAGCAGTTTCCCGACTAGCGGGCACGAGCAGTACTTC.